These 20 T cell receptor beta chains were all obtained from the same sample, sequenced in a study of siplizumab effects on memory and regulatory T cells. The table came from immunoSEQ multiplex PCR; TCRdb's copy has only in-frame clones and leaves some out. Of about 80,000 clones in the sample, approximately 95% were seen once. Source material: CD8+ T cells sorted from blood. The receptors here all came from a human donor in good health.

The V gene is TRBV4-2, the J gene TRBJ2-7; possibly TRBD2 for D (5 bases). Germline V lookup: CDR1 LGHNA, CDR2 YNFKEQ. The V end was cut by 0 bases, the J end by 5 bases, with 14 bases between. The CDR3 loop spans 15 amino acids. The CDR3 loop is CASSQELGLYHEQYF. The CDR3 DNA reads TGTGCCAGCAGCCAAGAACTAGGTCTTTACCACGAGCAGTACTTC.

The chain uses TRBV2 and TRBJ2-7; 9 positions match TRBD1. This CDR3 comprises 16 residues. J gave up 1 base and V 2 bases, and 6 bases lay outside the gene matches. CDR1 and CDR2 from the germline V gene are SNHLY and FYNNEI. The CDR3 coding sequence is TGTGCCAGCAGTGAATTCGGACAGGGGACTTCCTACGAGCAGTACTTC. Its translation: CASSEFGQGTSYEQYF.

The chain couples TRBV7-3 to TRBJ2-3; D is tentatively TRBD1 or TRBD2 (5 bases each). Germline V gene data show CDR1 as SGHTA and CDR2 as FQGTGA. The germline V and J ends were trimmed by 5 bases and 4 bases, with 16 bases remaining between them. The CDR3 covers 15 residues. The CDR3 DNA is TGTGCCAGCAGCCGGGGCCTCCAGGTGGCAGATACGCAGTATTTT. This codes for CASSRGLQVADTQYF. Filled out from reference TRBV7-3 and TRBJ2-3, the complete variable domain reads GAGVSQTPSNKVTEKGKYVELRCDPISGHTALYWYRQSLGQGPEFLIYFQGTGAADDSGLPNDRFFAVRPEGSVSTLKIQRTERGDSAVYLCASSRGLQVADTQYFGPGTRLTVL.

The CDR3 reads CSGIGQGANYGYTF. CDR3 nucleotide sequence: TGCAGCGGGATAGGACAGGGGGCGAACTATGGCTACACCTTC. The V and J genes are TRBV29-1 and TRBJ1-2, with TRBD1 matching 11 bases. Trimming at V came to 7 bases and at J to 2 bases, leaving 6 bases not matched to a gene. There are 14 residues in the CDR3. CDR1 and CDR2 from the germline V gene are SQVTM and ANQGSEA.

The CDR3 is CASSDDRGSNEQFF. CDR3 nucleotide sequence: TGTGCCAGCAGTGATGACAGGGGGAGCAATGAGCAGTTCTTC. This chain links TRBV27 with TRBJ2-1; 9 bases are shared with TRBD1. Germline V lookup: CDR1 MNHEY, CDR2 SMNVEV (reference sequence). CDR3 size: 14 residues. After removal of 5 bases from V and 6 bases from J, the junction contained 5 bases not matched to a gene.

The V call is TRBV28, the J call TRBJ1-5, with TRBD1 matching over 9 bases. The length of the CDR3 is 17 residues. CDR1 MDHEN and CDR2 SYDVKM come from the germline V gene. The J segment lost 7 bases and the V segment lost 4 bases, leaving 14 bases of the junction unmatched. CDR3 sequence (DNA): TGTGCCAGCAGTTCAATCCGGGACAGGGATTTTCGGCAGCCCCAGCATTTT. Amino acid sequence: CASSSIRDRDFRQPQHF.

The V gene is TRBV5-4, the J gene TRBJ2-7; 9 nucleotides match TRBD2. Germline assignment: CDR1 SGHNT and CDR2 YYREEE (reference sequence). After removal of 4 bases from V and 7 bases from J, the junction contained 3 bases not matched to a gene. This CDR3 spans 12 amino acids. The DNA for the CDR3 is TGTGCCAGCAGCCCAGCGGGGGGAGAGCAGTACTTC. Its translation: CASSPAGGEQYF. Full variable domain (missing parts from reference TRBV5-4 and TRBJ2-7): ETGVTQSPTHLIKTRGQQVTLRCSSQSGHNTVSWYQQALGQGPQFIFQYYREEENGRGNFPPRFSGLQFPNYSSELNVNALELDDSALYLCASSPAGGEQYFGPGTRLTVT.

V usage is TRBV10-2 and J usage is TRBJ1-1; D unresolved. From germline, CDR1 is WSHSY and CDR2 SAAADI. There are 14 residues in the CDR3. Deletions cut 2 bases from V and 0 bases from J, with 7 bases between. The CDR3 region is CASSEGEMNTEAFF. CDR3 DNA: TGCGCCAGCAGTGAGGGGGAGATGAACACTGAAGCTTTCTTT.

The V and J genes are TRBV19 and TRBJ2-1; 14 nucleotides agree with TRBD2. CDR1 and CDR2 (germline): LNHDA, SQIVND (reference sequence). There are 15 residues in the CDR3. V was clipped by 8 bases and J by 8 bases; unmatched bases: 8. The CDR3 sequence: CASGPGLAGVYEQFF. The CDR3 DNA reads TGTGCCAGTGGCCCGGGACTAGCGGGAGTTTATGAGCAGTTCTTC.

This clone was counted between two and nine times. The chain has TRBV5-6 and TRBJ2-1, with D tentatively TRBD2 (5 bases). CDR1 and CDR2 from the germline V gene are SGHDT and YYEEEE. With 0 bases removed from V and 9 bases from J, the gap between germline ends came to 13 bases. This CDR3 comprises 14 residues. CDR3 amino acids: CASSLGLARGEQFF. For the CDR3, the DNA is TGTGCCAGCAGCTTGGGCCTAGCCAGAGGTGAGCAGTTCTTC.

This chain links TRBV19 with TRBJ2-6; perhaps TRBD1 as D (5 bases). CDR1 is LNHDA and CDR2 is SQIVND in the germline V gene (reference sequence). The CDR3 extends over 16 amino acids. With 3 bases removed from V and 0 bases from J, the gap between germline ends came to 9 bases. Here the CDR3 DNA reads TGTGCCAGTAGTATGGGGCTTCGCTCTGGGGCCAACGTCCTGACTTTC. Translated, it gives CASSMGLRSGANVLTF. The variable domain in full, with the rest retrieved from reference TRBV19 and TRBJ2-6, is DGGITQSPKYLFRKEGQNVTLSCEQNLNHDAMYWYRQDPGQGLRLIYYSQIVNDFQKGDIAEGYSVSREKKESFPLTVTSAQKNPTAFYLCASSMGLRSGANVLTFGAGSRLTVL.

The gene calls are TRBV6-5 and TRBJ2-5, with 8 positions matching TRBD2. CDR1 is MNHEY, CDR2 SVGAGI, per germline. The CDR3 is 16 residues long. V gave up 4 bases and J gave up 0 bases; unmatched junction bases: 7. The CDR3 spells CASSFQGAGDQETQYF. In nucleotides, the CDR3 is TGTGCCAGCAGTTTCCAGGGAGCGGGAGACCAAGAGACCCAGTACTTC.

The V call is TRBV10-1, the J call TRBJ2-7; 9 bases are a match to TRBD2. V lost 4 bases, J lost 3 bases, and 7 bases stayed unmatched. The CDR3 is made up of 15 amino acids. Germline V gene lookup returns CDR1 WNHNN and CDR2 SYGVQD (reference sequence). The DNA for the CDR3 is TGCGCCAGCAGTGTTAGCGGGAGTGTGAACTACGAGCAGTACTTC. Protein sequence: CASSVSGSVNYEQYF.

J is TRBJ2-7 and V is TRBV28; 7 nucleotides match TRBD1. Germline loops: CDR1 MDHEN, CDR2 SYDVKM. V lost 5 bases, J lost 1 base, and 8 bases stayed unmatched. There are 15 residues in the CDR3. In nucleotides, the CDR3 is TGTGCCAGCAGTAAATTCCGGGACAGATCCTACGAGCAGTACTTC. Its protein is CASSKFRDRSYEQYF.

This chain uses TRBV7-2 with TRBJ2-7; maybe TRBD2 (5 bases). The CDR3 is made up of 14 amino acids. Trimming left V 5 bases short and J 2 bases short, with 13 bases between. Germline lookup yields CDR1 SGHTA and CDR2 FQGNSA. CDR3 sequence reads: CASSRGFIPYEQYF. The CDR3 nucleotides read TGTGCCAGCAGCCGAGGGTTTATTCCCTACGAGCAGTACTTC.

J is TRBJ2-7 and V is TRBV27; 9 bases fit TRBD2. The V gene end was trimmed by 5 bases and the J gene end by 0 bases; junction bases not matched to a gene: 11. Germline V lookup: CDR1 MNHEY, CDR2 SMNVEV (reference sequence). There are 17 residues in the CDR3. The CDR3 DNA sequence: TGTGCCAGCAGTCGAACACGTAGCGGGAGATTCTCCTACGAGCAGTACTTC. Residues: CASSRTRSGRFSYEQYF.

The chain employs TRBV28 and TRBJ1-1; D gene unclear. Trimming removed 8 bases at V and 6 bases at J, with 10 bases between. The CDR3 is 11 amino acids. Germline CDR1 is MDHEN and CDR2 is SYDVKM. This CDR3 is CASLLGAEAFF. The CDR3 DNA reads as TGTGCCAGCCTCCTTGGGGCTGAAGCTTTCTTT.

The rearrangement joins TRBV19 to TRBJ2-1, with a possible D match to TRBD1 (6 bases). V was shortened by 2 bases and J by 6 bases, with 8 bases between the two germline ends. The CDR3 runs to 13 residues. The V gene's germline CDR1 is LNHDA and CDR2 SQIVND (reference sequence). CDR3 in DNA: TGTGCCAGTAGTATACCAGGGGCCAATGAGCAGTTCTTC. Protein product: CASSIPGANEQFF. Based on the CDR3 plus reference TRBV19 and TRBJ2-1, the full variable domain is DGGITQSPKYLFRKEGQNVTLSCEQNLNHDAMYWYRQDPGQGLRLIYYSQIVNDFQKGDIAEGYSVSREKKESFPLTVTSAQKNPTAFYLCASSIPGANEQFFGPGTRLTVL.

J is TRBJ1-1 and V is TRBV27; D is perhaps TRBD1 (5 bases). V lost 5 bases and J lost 1, with 20 bases in between. The CDR3 covers 17 residues. CDR1 is MNHEY and CDR2 is SMNVEV in the germline V gene (reference sequence). CDR3 nucleotides: TGTGCCAGCAGTCCCCGGGACGAAGGAAGGGGGAACACTGAAGCTTTCTTT. As protein: CASSPRDEGRGNTEAFF.

The genes are TRBV7-2 and TRBJ2-7, with a weak D call TRBD2 (7 bases). Trimming left V 0 bases short and J 3 bases short, with 12 bases between. Germline CDR1 and CDR2: SGHTA and FQGNSA. The CDR3 length is 15 residues. The CDR3 is CASSLARGLGYEQYF. CDR3 sequence (DNA): TGTGCCAGCAGCTTAGCGCGGGGGCTCGGCTACGAGCAGTACTTC. The whole variable domain, filled in from reference TRBV7-2 and TRBJ2-7, reads GAGVSQSPSNKVTEKGKDVELRCDPISGHTALYWYRQSLGQGLEFLIYFQGNSAPDKSGLPSDRFSAERTGGSVSTLTIQRTQQEDSAVYLCASSLARGLGYEQYFGPGTRLTVT.